Each of the 28 T cell receptor beta chains below was sequenced from the same sample in a study of cytomegalovirus exposure and HLA in healthy donors. This PCR relied on a set of 60 Vbeta primers and 13 Jbeta primers. Method: immunoSEQ multiplex PCR; TCRdb's copy keeps in-frame clones and lacks some. This repertoire shows about 97,000 clones, less than 10% found once; its top ten account for 5.1%. Sequenced: PBMCs. These receptor sequences come from a middle-aged man in good health and CMV-seropositive.

There are a few counts of this clone. V gene TRBV28 combines with J gene TRBJ2-7; D possibly corresponds to TRBD1 (6 bases). Germline-derived CDR1 and CDR2 are MDHEN and SYDVKM. The V gene lost 7 bases and the J gene lost 3 bases, with 16 bases spanning the gap. CDR3 length: 14 residues. DNA for the CDR3: TGTGCCAGCAAGGAAGGGGGACAAATCTACGAGCAGTACTTC. Amino acids: CASKEGGQIYEQYF.

This clone was seen only a few times. The chain joins TRBV7-5 to TRBJ2-7; the table names TRBD1, a call not compared with the DNA. TRBV7-5 represents a pseudogene. The CDR3 covers 17 residues. The CDR3 spells CARSVLEGGPLTYEQYF. The CDR3, as DNA: TGTGCCAGAAGCGTCCTTGAAGGGGGCCCCCTAACCTACGAGCAGTACTTC.

This chain links TRBV7-2 with TRBJ1-3; D perhaps matches TRBD1 (5 bases). V was shortened by 5 bases and J by 0 bases, with 8 bases between the two germline ends. The CDR3 totals 14 residues. Germline V lookup: CDR1 SGHTA, CDR2 FQGNSA. The CDR3 DNA sequence: TGTGCCAGCAGCGCACAGGTCTCTGGAAACACCATATATTTT. Translation gives CASSAQVSGNTIYF. Drawing the rest from reference TRBV7-2 and TRBJ1-3, the complete variable domain is GAGVSQSPSNKVTEKGKDVELRCDPISGHTALYWYRQSLGQGLEFLIYFQGNSAPDKSGLPSDRFSAERTGGSVSTLTIQRTQQEDSAVYLCASSAQVSGNTIYFGEGSWLTVV.

The table lists this clone with a few counts. V gene TRBV2 combines with J gene TRBJ1-1, with 7 positions matching TRBD1. Germline assignment: CDR1 SNHLY and CDR2 FYNNEI. V lost 6 bases and J lost 1; bases outside the gene matches: 2. This CDR3 is 13 amino acids long. The CDR3 loop reads CASRGDRNTEAFF. The CDR3 coding sequence is TGTGCCAGCAGGGGGGACAGGAACACTGAAGCTTTCTTT.

This clone was detected a few times. This chain joins TRBV6-5 and TRBJ2-2; TRBD2 agrees at 10 bases. CDR1 and CDR2 from the germline V gene are MNHEY and SVGAGI. This CDR3 region has 14 residues. The trim removed 8 bases at V and 3 bases at J, leaving 3 bases unmatched. CDR3 protein: CASWTSGHTGELFF. CDR3 coding DNA: TGTGCCAGCTGGACTAGCGGCCACACCGGGGAGCTGTTTTTT.

The chain carries TRBV7-9 and TRBJ2-7; perhaps TRBD2 as D (6 bases). The germline V gene has CDR1 SEHNR and CDR2 FQNEAQ (reference sequence). V lost 3 bases to trimming and J lost 0 bases, with 9 bases between them. The CDR3 has 14 residues. CDR3 residues: CASSFGGASYEQYF. The CDR3 DNA reads as TGTGCCAGCAGCTTCGGAGGGGCCTCCTACGAGCAGTACTTC.

This chain links TRBV15 with TRBJ2-5; 10 bases agree with TRBD1. V trimming: 3 bases; J trimming: 5 bases; junction bases outside the gene matches: 9. The CDR3 loop spans 16 amino acids. In germline, CDR1 is LNHNV, CDR2 YYDKDF (reference sequence). Written as DNA, the CDR3 is TGTGCCACCAGCAGCTACGGACAGGGGGACTTTGAGACCCAGTACTTC. Its translation: CATSSYGQGDFETQYF.

A few counts support this clone. This chain uses TRBV11-1 with TRBJ1-2, with 9 bases that match TRBD1. V was pared by 4 bases and J by 7 bases, with 7 bases of the junction left unmatched. This CDR3 is built from 14 residues. Germline-derived CDR1 and CDR2 are SGHAT and FQDESV (reference sequence). The CDR3 reads CASSSRDRVGGYTF. CDR3 coding DNA: TGTGCCAGCAGCTCTAGGGACAGGGTCGGTGGCTACACCTTC.

The chain joins TRBV5-1 to TRBJ2-3; the match to TRBD2 covers 8 bases. V gave up 4 bases and J gave up 0 bases; unmatched junction bases: 10. CDR3 length: 17 residues. Looked up from germline, CDR1 is SGHRS and CDR2 is YFSETQ. Written as DNA, the CDR3 is TGCGCCAGCAGCCGCTCGGGGGGGGGCTCTAGCACAGATACGCAGTATTTT. This encodes CASSRSGGGSSTDTQYF.

The chain links TRBV11-3 to TRBJ2-2; the D gene is possibly TRBD1 (6 bases). This CDR3 contains 15 residues. V was shortened by 3 bases and J by 8 bases, with 16 bases between the two germline ends. Germline V CDR1 and CDR2: SGHNT, YENEEA. The CDR3 nucleotides are TGTGCCAGCAGCTTTACAGGGAAGAAAGGGGGGGAGCTGTTTTTT. It is translated as CASSFTGKKGGELFF. Complete variable domain (other parts from reference TRBV11-3 and TRBJ2-2): EAGVVQSPRYKIIEKKQPVAFWCNPISGHNTLYWYLQNLGQGPELLIRYENEEAVDDSQLPKDRFSAERLKGVDSTLKIQPAELGDSAVYLCASSFTGKKGGELFFGEGSRLTVL.

This clone was observed at least ten times. This chain uses TRBV10-3 with TRBJ2-5; D perhaps matches TRBD2 (6 bases). Germline V lookup: CDR1 ENHRY, CDR2 SYGVKD. The V gene lost 5 bases and the J gene lost 5 bases, with 18 bases spanning the gap. The CDR3 extends over 15 amino acids. CDR3 DNA sequence: TGTGCCATCAGTCCTAGCGTACAGCCAGGGGAGACCCAGTACTTC. This sequence encodes CAISPSVQPGETQYF.

Notes on this clone: At one boundary the junction diverges from the germline segment, which might be a read error. Written as DNA, the CDR3 is TGTGCCAGCAGCTCCGGGACTCCGGACCTCTTC. Encoded protein: CASSSGTPDLF. The rearrangement links TRBV7-6 to TRBJ2-1; a possible D gene is TRBD2 (6 bases). Germline V CDR1 and CDR2: SGHVS, FNYEAQ. This CDR3 has 11 residues.

The gene calls are TRBV29-1 and TRBJ2-1, with 8 bases fitting TRBD1. Germline V gene data show CDR1 as SQVTM and CDR2 as ANQGSEA. The CDR3 totals 13 residues. The J segment lost 2 bases and the V segment lost 5 bases, leaving 2 bases of the junction unmatched. The CDR3 spells CSVRDRTYNEQFF. In nucleotides, the CDR3 is TGCAGCGTTCGGGACAGGACCTACAATGAGCAGTTCTTC.

The V call is TRBV9, the J call TRBJ2-1; D is possibly TRBD2 (5 bases). Germline V gene data show CDR1 as SGDLS and CDR2 as YYNGEE. CDR3 length: 15 amino acids. V gave up 0 bases and J gave up 2 bases, with 9 bases separating them. This chain's CDR3 is CASSVVSATYNEQFF. CDR3 DNA: TGTGCCAGCAGCGTAGTTAGCGCGACCTACAATGAGCAGTTCTTC.

The table lists this clone with a few counts. The chain has TRBV6-5 and TRBJ1-1, with 9 bases identical to TRBD1. The CDR3 contains 15 residues. The V segment lost 5 bases and the J segment 6 bases; nucleotides outside the gene matches: 10. The germline CDR1 and CDR2 sequences are MNHEY and SVGAGI. The CDR3 nucleotides are TGTGCCAGCAGTCGCCTGGGACAGGGAAGTGCTGAAGCTTTCTTT. The encoded protein is CASSRLGQGSAEAFF.

This clone was seen more than once but under ten times. The chain employs TRBV21-1 and TRBJ1-1. TRBV21-1 is an annotated pseudogene. The CDR3 has 14 residues. The chain's CDR3 is CASSRNVANTEAFF. The CDR3 coding sequence is TGTGCCAGCAGCAGGAACGTAGCGAACACTGAAGCTTTCTTT.

J is TRBJ2-7 and V is TRBV18, with 7 positions matching TRBD1. V trimming: 2 bases; J trimming: 3 bases; junction bases outside the gene matches: 1. CDR3 size: 13 residues. The germline gives CDR1 KGHSH, CDR2 LQKENI. The CDR3 DNA is TGTGCCAGCTCACCATGGGACAGCTACGAGCAGTACTTC. Protein: CASSPWDSYEQYF.

The chain couples TRBV28 to TRBJ1-6, with TRBD1 identical over 9 bases. V lost 5 bases, J lost 4 bases, and 3 bases stayed unmatched. Per the germline V gene, CDR1 is MDHEN and CDR2 is SYDVKM. The CDR3 is 15 residues long. The CDR3 spells CASSDRGAYNSPLHF. For the CDR3, the DNA is TGTGCCAGCAGTGACAGGGGGGCATATAATTCACCCCTCCACTTT. Variable domain in full (rest from reference TRBV28 and TRBJ1-6): DVKVTQSSRYLVKRTGEKVFLECVQDMDHENMFWYRQDPGLGLRLIYFSYDVKMKEKGDIPEGYSVSREKKERFSLILESASTNQTSMYLCASSDRGAYNSPLHFGNGTRLTVT.

This clone has ten or more counts. CDR3 amino acids: CASGGVDTQYF. DNA of the CDR3: TGTGCCAGCGGAGGGGTAGATACGCAGTATTTT. The V gene is TRBV5-6, the J gene TRBJ2-3; possibly TRBD2 for D (6 bases). The CDR3 has 11 residues. With 7 bases removed from V and 5 bases from J, the gap between germline ends came to 8 bases. CDR1 is SGHDT, CDR2 YYEEEE, per germline.

This clone was seen at least ten times. For the CDR3, the DNA is TGTGCCAGCAGTGTGACCCGGGAAGATACGCAGTATTTT. Translation gives CASSVTREDTQYF. The genes are TRBV6-1 and TRBJ2-3; tentatively, D is TRBD2 (5 bases). V was cut by 4 bases and J by 5 bases, with 10 bases left in between. This CDR3 has 13 amino acids. Per germline, CDR1 MNHNS and CDR2 SASEGT.

This clone was detected a few times. This chain links TRBV15 with TRBJ1-2; 7 positions agree with TRBD1. There are 15 residues in the CDR3. Trimming cost V 0 bases and J 8 bases; bases outside gene matches: 9. CDR1 LNHNV and CDR2 YYDKDF come from the germline V gene (reference sequence). The CDR3 sequence is CATSRDQRRGQGYTF. The CDR3 DNA reads TGTGCCACCAGCAGAGATCAGAGGAGGGGGCAGGGCTACACCTTC.

The J gene is TRBJ1-1, the V gene TRBV2; D might be TRBD1 (5 bases). V lost 5 bases, J lost 5 bases, and 15 bases lay in between. The CDR3 is made up of 14 amino acids. The germline gives CDR1 SNHLY, CDR2 FYNNEI. CDR3 loop: CASSQEGSGTEAFF. CDR3 sequence (DNA): TGTGCCAGCAGTCAAGAGGGGTCGGGTACTGAAGCTTTCTTT.

V is TRBV28 and J is TRBJ2-1; TRBD2 aligns across 16 bases. There are 15 residues in the CDR3. The junction had 6 bases not matched to a gene; V was cut back by 5 bases and J by 11 bases. Germline lookup yields CDR1 MDHEN and CDR2 SYDVKM. The CDR3 sequence is CASSREGLAGGKQFF. The CDR3 DNA reads as TGTGCCAGCAGTCGAGAGGGACTAGCGGGAGGGAAGCAGTTCTTC. Variable domain in full (rest from reference TRBV28 and TRBJ2-1): DVKVTQSSRYLVKRTGEKVFLECVQDMDHENMFWYRQDPGLGLRLIYFSYDVKMKEKGDIPEGYSVSREKKERFSLILESASTNQTSMYLCASSREGLAGGKQFFGPGTRLTVL.

The CDR3: CASSLGVSLTLAYNEQFF. CDR3 sequence (DNA): TGCGCCAGCAGCTTGGGTGTGTCTTTAACACTAGCCTACAATGAGCAGTTCTTC. The chain is built from TRBV5-1 and TRBJ2-1; tentatively, D is TRBD2 (5 bases). CDR1 is SGHRS and CDR2 is YFSETQ in the germline V gene. The CDR3 has 18 amino acids. V was clipped by 0 bases and J by 2 bases, with 18 bases between them.

This clone was counted only a few times. V is TRBV5-6 and J is TRBJ2-5; 7 bases map to TRBD1. The V gene's germline CDR1 is SGHDT and CDR2 YYEEEE. J was trimmed by 5 bases and V by 4 bases; bases with no gene match: 14. The CDR3 contains 16 residues. The CDR3 bases are TGTGCCAGCAGCCCCCAGAAAGGACAGGCGTTGGAGACCCAGTACTTC. As protein: CASSPQKGQALETQYF.

The chain uses TRBV28 and TRBJ2-7, with TRBD1 matching 7 bases. The V gene's germline CDR1 is MDHEN and CDR2 SYDVKM. The trim removed 6 bases at V and 10 bases at J, leaving 15 bases unmatched. This CDR3 has 14 amino acids. CDR3 bases: TGTGCCAGCAGGCCCACCGGGACAGTTAAGAGACAGTACTTC. Protein product: CASRPTGTVKRQYF.

This clone came up a few times. The genes are TRBV27 and TRBJ2-3; weak D call: TRBD2 (6 bases). The CDR3 runs to 16 residues. The germline V gene has CDR1 MNHEY and CDR2 SMNVEV (reference sequence). V lost 1 base to trimming and J lost 2 bases, with 13 bases between them. The CDR3, as DNA: TGTGCCAGCAGTTTATTGGCTAGCGAGTACACAGATACGCAGTATTTT. Translating gives CASSLLASEYTDTQYF.

This clone has only a few counts. V and J are TRBV29-1 and TRBJ2-3; D not resolved. Germline CDR1 reads SQVTM; CDR2 reads ANQGSEA. The CDR3 length is 11 residues. Trimming took off 6 bases at V and 3 bases at J, with 7 bases between the two ends. CDR3 in DNA: TGCAGCGTCACTATTACAGATACGCAGTATTTT. Protein sequence: CSVTITDTQYF.